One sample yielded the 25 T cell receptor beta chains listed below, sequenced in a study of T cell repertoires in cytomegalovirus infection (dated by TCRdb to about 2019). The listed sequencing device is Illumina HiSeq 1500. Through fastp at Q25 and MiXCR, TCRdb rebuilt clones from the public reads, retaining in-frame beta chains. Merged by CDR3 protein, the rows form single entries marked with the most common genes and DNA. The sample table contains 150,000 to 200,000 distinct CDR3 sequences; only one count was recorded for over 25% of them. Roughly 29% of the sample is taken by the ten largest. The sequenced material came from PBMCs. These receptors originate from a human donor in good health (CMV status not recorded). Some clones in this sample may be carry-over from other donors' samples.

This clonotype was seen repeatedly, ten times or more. The CDR3 here is CASSLQPGLVADTQYF. The CDR3 region has the DNA TGTGCCAGCAGCTTACAGCCGGGACTAGTGGCAGATACGCAGTATTTT. V is TRBV7-2 and J is TRBJ2-3, with 8 bases that match TRBD2. V lost 2 bases and J lost 4; bases outside the gene matches: 8. Germline V gene sequence: CDR1 SGHTA, CDR2 FQGNSA. The CDR3 loop spans 16 amino acids.

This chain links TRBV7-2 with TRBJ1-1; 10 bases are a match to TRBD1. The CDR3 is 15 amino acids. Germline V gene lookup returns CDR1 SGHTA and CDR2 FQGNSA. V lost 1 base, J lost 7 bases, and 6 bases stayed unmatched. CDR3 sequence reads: CASSLGGQGKGEAFF. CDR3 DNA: TGTGCCAGCAGCTTAGGGGGACAGGGGAAGGGTGAAGCTTTCTTT.

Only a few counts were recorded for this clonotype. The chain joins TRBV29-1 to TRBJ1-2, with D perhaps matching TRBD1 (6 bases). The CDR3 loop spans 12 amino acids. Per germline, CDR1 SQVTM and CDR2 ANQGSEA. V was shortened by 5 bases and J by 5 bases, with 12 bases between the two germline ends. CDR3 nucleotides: TGCAGCGTTTCAGGACAGCCTTATGGCTACACCTTC. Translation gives CSVSGQPYGYTF.

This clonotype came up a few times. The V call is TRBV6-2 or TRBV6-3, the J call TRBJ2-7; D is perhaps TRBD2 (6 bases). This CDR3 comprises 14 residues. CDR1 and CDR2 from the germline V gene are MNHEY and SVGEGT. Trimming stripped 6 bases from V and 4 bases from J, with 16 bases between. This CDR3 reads CASRWGGVRYEQYF. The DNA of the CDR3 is TGTGCCAGCAGGTGGGGCGGGGTCCGGTACGAGCAGTACTTC.

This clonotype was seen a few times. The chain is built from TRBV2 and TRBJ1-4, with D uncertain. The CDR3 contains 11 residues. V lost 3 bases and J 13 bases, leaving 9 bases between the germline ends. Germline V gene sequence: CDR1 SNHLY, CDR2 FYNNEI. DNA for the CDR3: TGTGCCAGCAGTGACCCCTTCGGACTGTTTTTT. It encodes CASSDPFGLFF.

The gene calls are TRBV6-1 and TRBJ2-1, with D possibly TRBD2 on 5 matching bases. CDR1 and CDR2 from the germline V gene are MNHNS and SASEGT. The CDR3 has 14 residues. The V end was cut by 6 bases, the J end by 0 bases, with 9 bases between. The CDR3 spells CASRDWSSYNEQFF. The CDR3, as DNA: TGTGCCAGCAGGGACTGGAGCTCCTACAATGAGCAGTTCTTC.

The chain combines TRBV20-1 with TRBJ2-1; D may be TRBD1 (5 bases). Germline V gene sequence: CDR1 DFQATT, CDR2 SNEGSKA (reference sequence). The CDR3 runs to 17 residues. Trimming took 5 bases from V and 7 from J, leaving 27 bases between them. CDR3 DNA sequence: TGCAGTGCTCGGCATGGCGGCATAGGGGTTGGGTTGAATGAGCAGTTCTTC. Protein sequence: CSARHGGIGVGLNEQFF.

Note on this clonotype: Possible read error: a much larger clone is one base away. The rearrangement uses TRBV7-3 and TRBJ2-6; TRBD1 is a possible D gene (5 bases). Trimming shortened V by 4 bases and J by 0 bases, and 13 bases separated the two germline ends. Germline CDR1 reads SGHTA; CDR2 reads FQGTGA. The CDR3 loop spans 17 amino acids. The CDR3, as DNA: TGTGCCAGCAGCTCAGATCTAGGGGTCTCTGGGGCCAACGTCCTGACTTTC. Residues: CASSSDLGVSGANVLTF.

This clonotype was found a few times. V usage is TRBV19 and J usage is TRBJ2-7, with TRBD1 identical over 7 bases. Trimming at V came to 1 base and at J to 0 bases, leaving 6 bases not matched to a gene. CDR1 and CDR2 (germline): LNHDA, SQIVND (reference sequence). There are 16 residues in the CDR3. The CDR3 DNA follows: TGTGCCAGTAGTATAGCCGGGACAGAGGACTCCTACGAGCAGTACTTC. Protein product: CASSIAGTEDSYEQYF. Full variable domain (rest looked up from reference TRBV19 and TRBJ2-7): DGGITQSPKYLFRKEGQNVTLSCEQNLNHDAMYWYRQDPGQGLRLIYYSQIVNDFQKGDIAEGYSVSREKKESFPLTVTSAQKNPTAFYLCASSIAGTEDSYEQYFGPGTRLTVT.

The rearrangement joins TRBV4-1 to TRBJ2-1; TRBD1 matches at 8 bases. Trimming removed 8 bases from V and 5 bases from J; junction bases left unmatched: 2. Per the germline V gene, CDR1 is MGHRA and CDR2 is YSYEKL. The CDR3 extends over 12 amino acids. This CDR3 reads CASAGQDNEQFF. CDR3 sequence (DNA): TGCGCCAGCGCGGGACAGGACAATGAGCAGTTCTTC.

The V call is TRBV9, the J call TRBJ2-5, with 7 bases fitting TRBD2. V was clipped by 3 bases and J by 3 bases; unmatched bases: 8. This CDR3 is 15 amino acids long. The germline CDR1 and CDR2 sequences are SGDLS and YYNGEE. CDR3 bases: TGTGCCAGCAGCGCCCGGGACTACCGAGAAGAGACCCAGTACTTC. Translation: CASSARDYREETQYF. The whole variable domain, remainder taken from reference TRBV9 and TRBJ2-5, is DSGVTQTPKHLITATGQRVTLRCSPRSGDLSVYWYQQSLDQGLQFLIQYYNGEERAKGNILERFSAQQFPDLHSELNLSSLELGDSALYFCASSARDYREETQYFGPGTRLLVL.

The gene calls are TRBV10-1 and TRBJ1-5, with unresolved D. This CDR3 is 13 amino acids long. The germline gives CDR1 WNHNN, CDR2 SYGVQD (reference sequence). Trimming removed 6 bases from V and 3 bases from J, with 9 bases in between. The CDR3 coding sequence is TGCGCCAGCAGCATGGATCTCAATCAGCCCCAGCATTTT. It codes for CASSMDLNQPQHF.

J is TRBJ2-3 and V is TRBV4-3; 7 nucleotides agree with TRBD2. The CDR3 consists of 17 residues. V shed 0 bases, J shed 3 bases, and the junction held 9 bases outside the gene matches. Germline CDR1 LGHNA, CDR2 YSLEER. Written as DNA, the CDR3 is TGCGCCAGCAGCCAAGATCGGAGCGGGGTAGCTACAGATACGCAGTATTTT. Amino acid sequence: CASSQDRSGVATDTQYF.

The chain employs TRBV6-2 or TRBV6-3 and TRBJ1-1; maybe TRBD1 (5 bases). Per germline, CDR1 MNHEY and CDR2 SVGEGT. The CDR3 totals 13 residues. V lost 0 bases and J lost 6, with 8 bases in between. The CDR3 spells CASSYSAGPEAFF. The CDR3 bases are TGTGCCAGCAGTTACTCTGCAGGGCCTGAAGCTTTCTTT.

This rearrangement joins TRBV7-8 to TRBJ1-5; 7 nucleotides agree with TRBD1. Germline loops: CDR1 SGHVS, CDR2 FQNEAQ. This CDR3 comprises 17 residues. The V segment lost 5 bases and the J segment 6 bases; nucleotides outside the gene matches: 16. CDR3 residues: CASSLRQGESYGQPQHF. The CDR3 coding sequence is TGTGCCAGCAGCCTCCGACAGGGAGAGTCATATGGTCAGCCCCAGCATTTT.

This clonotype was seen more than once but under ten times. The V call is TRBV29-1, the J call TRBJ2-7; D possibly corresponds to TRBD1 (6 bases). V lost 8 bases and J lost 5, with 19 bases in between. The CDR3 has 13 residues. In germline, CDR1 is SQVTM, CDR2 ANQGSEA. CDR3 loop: CSPSRGSTHEQYF. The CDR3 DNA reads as TGCAGCCCCTCCAGGGGATCGACCCACGAGCAGTACTTC.

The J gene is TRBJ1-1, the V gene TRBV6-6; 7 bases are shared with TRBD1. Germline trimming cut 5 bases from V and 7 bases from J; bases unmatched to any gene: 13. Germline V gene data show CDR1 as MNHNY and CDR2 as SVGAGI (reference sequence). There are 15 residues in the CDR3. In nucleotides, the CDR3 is TGTGCCAGCAGTACCTGGACAGGAAAACACGGTGAAGCTTTCTTT. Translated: CASSTWTGKHGEAFF.

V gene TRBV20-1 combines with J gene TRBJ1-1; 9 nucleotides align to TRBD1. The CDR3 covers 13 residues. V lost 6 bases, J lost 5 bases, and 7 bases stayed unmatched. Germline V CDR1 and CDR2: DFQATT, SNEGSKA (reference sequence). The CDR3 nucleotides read TGCAGTGCGCCACAGGGGGCTAAAACTGAAGCTTTCTTT. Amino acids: CSAPQGAKTEAFF.

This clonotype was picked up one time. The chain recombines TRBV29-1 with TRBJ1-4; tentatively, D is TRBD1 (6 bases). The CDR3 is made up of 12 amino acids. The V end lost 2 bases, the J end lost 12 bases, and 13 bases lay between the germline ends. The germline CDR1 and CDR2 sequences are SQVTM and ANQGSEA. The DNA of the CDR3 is TGCAGCGTTGAAAAAGAGGGGGGGGAACTGTTTTTT. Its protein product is CSVEKEGGELFF.

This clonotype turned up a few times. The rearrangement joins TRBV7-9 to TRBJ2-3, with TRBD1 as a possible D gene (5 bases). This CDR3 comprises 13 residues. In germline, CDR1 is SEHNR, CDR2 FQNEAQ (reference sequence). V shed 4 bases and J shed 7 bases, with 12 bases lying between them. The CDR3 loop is CASSSRQIYTQYF. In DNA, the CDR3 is TGTGCCAGCAGCTCGAGACAGATCTATACGCAGTATTTT. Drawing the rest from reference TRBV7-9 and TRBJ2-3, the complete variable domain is DTGVSQNPRHKITKRGQNVTFRCDPISEHNRLYWYRQTLGQGPEFLTYFQNEAQLEKSRLLSDRFSAERPKGSFSTLEIQRTEQGDSAMYLCASSSRQIYTQYFGPGTRLTVL.

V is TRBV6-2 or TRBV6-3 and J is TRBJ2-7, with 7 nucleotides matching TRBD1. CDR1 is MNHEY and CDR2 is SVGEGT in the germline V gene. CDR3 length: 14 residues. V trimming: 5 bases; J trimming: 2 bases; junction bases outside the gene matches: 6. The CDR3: CASSKQGLTYEQYF. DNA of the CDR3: TGTGCCAGCAGTAAACAGGGGTTGACCTACGAGCAGTACTTC.

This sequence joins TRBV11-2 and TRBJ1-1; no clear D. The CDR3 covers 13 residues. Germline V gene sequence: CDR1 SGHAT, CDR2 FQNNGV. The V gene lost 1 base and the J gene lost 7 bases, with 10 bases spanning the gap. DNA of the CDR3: TGTGCCAGCAGCTTAGGACACCCAAGTGAAGCTTTCTTT. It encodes CASSLGHPSEAFF.

CDR3 residues: CASGLPATRETQYF. CDR3 nucleotides: TGTGCCAGCGGGTTGCCAGCAACCCGTGAGACCCAGTACTTC. The chain joins TRBV7-9 to TRBJ2-5, with D unclear. V dropped 8 bases and J dropped 5 bases, with 18 bases sitting between them. CDR3 size: 14 residues. CDR1 is SEHNR, CDR2 FQNEAQ, per germline (reference sequence).

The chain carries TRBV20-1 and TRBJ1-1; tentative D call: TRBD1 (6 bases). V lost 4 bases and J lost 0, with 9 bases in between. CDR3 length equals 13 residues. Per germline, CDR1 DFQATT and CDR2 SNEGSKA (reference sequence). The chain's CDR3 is CSAKGEMNTEAFF. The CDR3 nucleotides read TGCAGTGCTAAGGGGGAGATGAACACTGAAGCTTTCTTT.

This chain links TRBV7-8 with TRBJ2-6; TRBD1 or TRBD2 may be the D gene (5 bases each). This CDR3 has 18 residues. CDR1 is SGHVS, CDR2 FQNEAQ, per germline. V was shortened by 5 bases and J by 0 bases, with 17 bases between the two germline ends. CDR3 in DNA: TGTGCCAGCAGCAGATCCGGGACGGAGAGCTCTGGGGCCAACGTCCTGACTTTC. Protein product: CASSRSGTESSGANVLTF.